The rows below give T cell receptor beta chains drawn from one sample of a study of blood T cell repertoires in COVID-19. The table came from immunoSEQ multiplex PCR; TCRdb's copy has only in-frame clones and leaves some out. The data contain about 180,000 clones, over 75% of them seen just once; the ten biggest clones take up about 7%. The source material was peripheral blood. All receptors derive from an older man with active or convalescent COVID-19. CDR3s include the opening cysteine and the closing phenylalanine or tryptophan. D genes are given only for firm matches. Clone size is given for some rows only: seen once, a few or many times, or a class if the clone is expanded.

d_gene: TRBD1; j_gene: TRBJ1-6; v_gene: TRBV30; abundance: once; CDR3nt: TGTGCCTGGAGCAGGGGACAGGATTCACCCCTCCACTTT; CDR3aa: CAWSRGQDSPLHF
d_gene: -; j_gene: TRBJ1-1; v_gene: TRBV20-1; abundance: many; CDR3nt: TGCAGTGCTGACTCCACAAGTCAAGCTTTCTTT; CDR3aa: CSADSTSQAFF
d_gene: -; j_gene: TRBJ1-2; v_gene: TRBV30; abundance: -; CDR3nt: TGTGCCTGGACTCGGCAGGGCCCCTATGGCTACACCTTC; CDR3aa: CAWTRQGPYGYTF
d_gene: -; j_gene: TRBJ2-3; v_gene: TRBV21-1; abundance: -; CDR3nt: TGTGCCAGCAGCTTAGAGGAAGGGCGGGGGGTCCCAGATACGCAGTATTTT; CDR3aa: CASSLEEGRGVPDTQYF
d_gene: -; j_gene: TRBJ2-5; v_gene: TRBV27; abundance: once; CDR3nt: TGTGCCAGCAGTCCGAGGAGGGCAGAGACCCAGTACTTC; CDR3aa: CASSPRRAETQYF
d_gene: TRBD1; j_gene: TRBJ1-3; v_gene: TRBV7-2; abundance: -; CDR3nt: TGTGCCAGCAACCAACAGGGGAGGGGAAACACCATATATTTT; CDR3aa: CASNQQGRGNTIYF
d_gene: -; j_gene: TRBJ2-3; v_gene: TRBV12-3/TRBV12-4; abundance: -; CDR3nt: TGTGCCAGCAGTTTAGACCGGGAGGATACGCAGTATTTT; CDR3aa: CASSLDREDTQYF
d_gene: -; j_gene: TRBJ1-5; v_gene: TRBV10-2; abundance: -; CDR3nt: TGCGCCAGCGCCCAGGGGCCTACCCTTAGCAATCAGCCCCAGCATTTT; CDR3aa: CASAQGPTLSNQPQHF
d_gene: -; j_gene: TRBJ2-7; v_gene: TRBV18; abundance: -; CDR3nt: TGTGCCAGCTCACGAGACAGGCAGCAATACGAGCAGTACTTC; CDR3aa: CASSRDRQQYEQYF
d_gene: -; j_gene: TRBJ1-2; v_gene: TRBV7-8; abundance: few; CDR3nt: TGTGCCAGCAGCCGAGAACAGTGGCTATATGGCTACACCTTC; CDR3aa: CASSREQWLYGYTF
d_gene: -; j_gene: TRBJ2-1; v_gene: TRBV12-3/TRBV12-4; abundance: -; CDR3nt: TGTGCCAGCAGCTCTAACAGGGCAGGTGAGCAGTTCTTC; CDR3aa: CASSSNRAGEQFF
d_gene: -; j_gene: TRBJ1-1; v_gene: TRBV28; abundance: -; CDR3nt: TGTGCCAGCAGTTTAGGGCGTAAGACTGAAGCTTTCTTT; CDR3aa: CASSLGRKTEAFF
d_gene: TRBD2; j_gene: TRBJ2-3; v_gene: TRBV7-7; abundance: -; CDR3nt: TGTGCTAGCAGCTTAGACGGGACTAGCGGCACAGATACGCAGTATTTT; CDR3aa: CASSLDGTSGTDTQYF
d_gene: -; j_gene: TRBJ2-3; v_gene: TRBV9; abundance: few; CDR3nt: TGTGCCAGCAGCCCCTACAAACTAGCCGCAGATACGCAGTATTTT; CDR3aa: CASSPYKLAADTQYF
d_gene: -; j_gene: TRBJ1-1; v_gene: TRBV15; abundance: -; CDR3nt: TGTGCCACCAGCTTAGGGGCGCACACTGAAGCTTTCTTT; CDR3aa: CATSLGAHTEAFF
d_gene: -; j_gene: TRBJ2-1; v_gene: TRBV9; abundance: -; CDR3nt: TGTGCCAGCAGCCTACAGAGTTCCTACAATGAGCAGTTCTTC; CDR3aa: CASSLQSSYNEQFF
d_gene: -; j_gene: TRBJ1-1; v_gene: TRBV6-5; abundance: -; CDR3nt: TGTGCCAGCAGTTACGACAGCCGAAGCGCTTTCTTT; CDR3aa: CASSYDSRSAFF
d_gene: -; j_gene: TRBJ2-1; v_gene: TRBV18; abundance: once; CDR3nt: TGTGCCAGCTCACCAGGCTTAAGCTCCTACAATGAGCAGTTCTTC; CDR3aa: CASSPGLSSYNEQFF
d_gene: TRBD2; j_gene: TRBJ2-7; v_gene: TRBV7-9; abundance: -; CDR3nt: TGTGCCAGCAGCTTAGCTTCGGGACTAGCCTACGAGCAGTACTTC; CDR3aa: CASSLASGLAYEQYF
d_gene: TRBD1; j_gene: TRBJ1-6; v_gene: TRBV3-1/TRBV3-2; abundance: once; CDR3nt: TGTGCCAGCAGCACGGGACAGCCCTTCGTTTCCCTCCACTTT; CDR3aa: CASSTGQPFVSLHF
d_gene: -; j_gene: TRBJ1-1; v_gene: TRBV18; abundance: -; CDR3nt: TGTGCCAGCTCACGGACAGAAATTAACACTGAAGCTTTCTTT; CDR3aa: CASSRTEINTEAFF
d_gene: -; j_gene: TRBJ1-4; v_gene: TRBV11-2; abundance: -; CDR3nt: TGTGCCAGCAGCACCGACGGAGCAACTAATGAAAAACTGTTTTTT; CDR3aa: CASSTDGATNEKLFF